Included here is one TCR beta chain sequence, with context. The entry originates in a study of blood T cell repertoires in COVID-19. The germline gives CDR1 KGHSH, CDR2 LQKENI. Trimming cost V 6 bases and J 4 bases; bases outside gene matches: 18. This CDR3 region has 18 residues. Repertoires were generated with immunoSEQ multiplex PCR, while TCRdb's copy carries only in-frame clones and drops some. This sample has more than 85,000 clones, with 84% found just once. The source is a human donor in a cohort sampled during active COVID-19. Sample: peripheral blood. V gene TRBV18 combines with J gene TRBJ2-3; 8 nucleotides line up with TRBD1. The CDR3: CASSESTPGQVIADTQYF. Here the CDR3 DNA reads TGTGCCAGCTCCGAATCAACCCCGGGACAGGTTATCGCAGATACGCAGTATTTT.